The entry below gives a single T cell receptor (beta chain) sequence along with its context. Clones were read by immunoSEQ multiplex PCR, and TCRdb kept only the in-frame ones, dropping some. The sample records about 480,000 clones, about 85% being singletons. CDR3 length: 17 amino acids. The germline gives CDR1 SGHAT, CDR2 FQNNGV. V was pared by 5 bases and J by 4 bases, with 23 bases between. The sample belongs to a study of blood T cell repertoires in COVID-19. Sequenced material: PBMCs or T cells enriched from blood (not recorded which). The clonotype originates from a woman aged 55 to 70 who had recovered from COVID-19. This chain links TRBV11-2 with TRBJ1-2; TRBD1 is a possible D gene (6 bases). The CDR3 sequence is CASSPTRLRGVFYGYTF. In nucleotides, the CDR3 is TGTGCCAGCAGCCCTACGAGACTCAGGGGTGTATTCTATGGCTACACCTTC.